This T cell receptor beta chain was identified during a study of regulatory T cells in long-lasting Graves disease. Time point of the sample: newly diagnosed GD, antithyroid drugs for less than 3 months. PBMCs provided the RNA from which the TCR library was made. This clonotype appeared many times. Its antigen is unidentified. The trim removed 7 bases at V and 5 bases at J, leaving 5 bases unmatched. This CDR3 is built from 13 residues. Study outcomes and limitations: Reduced TCR diversity was observed in persistent Graves' patients versus newly diagnosed patients. Analysis covered peripheral blood alone, not thyroid tissue.

For TCR beta, libraries came from iRepertoire HTBI primers and Arm-PCR of CDR3 regions. Via MiXCR, TCRdb re-called the multiplex PCR reads, giving one row per CDR3 protein. There are 550,000 to 700,000 distinct CDR3 sequences in the sample; around 16% occur only once, and around 12% lies in the top ten. These records were also assigned to another study, of T cells in Graves' hyperthyroidism and ophthalmopathy. In that study: With the HTBI primer set, the TCR CDR3 went through a first round of RT-PCR.

Sample: peripheral blood mononuclear cells (PBMCs), taken at new diagnosis, from a patient treated with antithyroid drugs. This chain links TRBV12-3 or TRBV12-4 with TRBJ2-1; 7 bases agree with TRBD1. The TCR was taken from a man aged 18-30 years with Graves disease. The CDR3 spells CASKRDSNNEQFF. The CDR3 DNA reads as TGTGCCAGCAAACGGGACAGCAACAATGAGCAGTTCTTC.